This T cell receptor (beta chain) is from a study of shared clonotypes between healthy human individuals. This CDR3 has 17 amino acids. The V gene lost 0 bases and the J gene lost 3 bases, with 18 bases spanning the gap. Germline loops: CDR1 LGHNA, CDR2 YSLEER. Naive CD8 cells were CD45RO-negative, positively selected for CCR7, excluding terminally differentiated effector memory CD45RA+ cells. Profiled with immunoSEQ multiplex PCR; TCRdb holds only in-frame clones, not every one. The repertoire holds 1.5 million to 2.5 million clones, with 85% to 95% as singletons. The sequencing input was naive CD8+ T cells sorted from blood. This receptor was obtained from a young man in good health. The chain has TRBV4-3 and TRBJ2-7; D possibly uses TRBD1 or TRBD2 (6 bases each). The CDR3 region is CASSQDFGAEGGYEQYF. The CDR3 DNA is TGCGCCAGCAGCCAAGACTTTGGGGCTGAGGGGGGCTACGAGCAGTACTTC.